This T cell receptor beta chain was obtained from a study of identical twins. One entry per CDR3 protein, called by TCRdb with MiXCR from the 5' RACE reads. The table shows approximately 300,000 distinct CDR3 sequences, with 7.5% to 9.5% occurring only once. Germline CDR1 and CDR2: DFQATT and SNEGSKA (reference sequence). The CDR3 covers 14 residues. Trimming took 8 bases from V and 0 from J, leaving 15 bases between them. The same sample was also used in a study of yellow fever vaccine responses in identical twins.

The receptor was isolated from a woman under 30 in good health. Specimen: CD8+ T cells sorted from blood. The chain recombines TRBV20-1 with TRBJ2-3, with D maybe TRBD2 (6 bases). CDR3 in amino acids: CSTISGDSTDTQYF. CDR3 sequence (DNA): TGCAGTACCATTAGCGGAGATAGCACAGATACGCAGTATTTT.